Detailed here is one TCR beta chain. What it binds is not known. Germline lookup yields CDR1 SEHNR and CDR2 FQNEAQ (reference sequence). This CDR3 has 12 amino acids. Trimming took off 2 bases at V and 10 bases at J, with 8 bases between the two ends. This entry belongs to a study of beta chain features in type 1 diabetes. About the study: Across every sample, some 110 million sorted cells were examined in total.

Every bit of the isolated RNA underwent reverse transcription, so sequencing read expressed TCRB transcripts. Profiling relied on immunoSEQ multiplex PCR, and the TCRdb table lists in-frame clones only, not all of them. The sample has some 22,000 clones; about 57% are singletons. Study-wide points: It was possible that PCR favored shorter templates, equally so in patients and controls. Shortening of TCRB CDR3s, moderate but significant, appeared in all four CD4+ subsets of Type 1 diabetes patients.

The chain employs TRBV7-9 and TRBJ1-4; D unclear. The TCR sequence derives from a man aged 18 to 30 with type 1 diabetes. The specimen sequenced was stem cell memory CD4+ T cells from blood. The CDR3 here is CASSLSRGKLFF. The CDR3 DNA is TGTGCCAGCAGCTTATCTAGAGGAAAACTGTTTTTT.